This entry lists 27 T cell receptor beta chains sequenced from one sample in a study of CD8 T cells in ankylosing spondylitis. MiXCR, applied by TCRdb to the 5' RACE reads, yields one record per CDR3 protein. The data show 200,000 to 300,000 distinct CDR3 sequences, with approximately 12% seen just once and 6.8% held by the top ten. Sequenced material: blood, either unsorted or a sorted T cell fraction (not recorded which). These TCRs come from a male donor with ankylosing spondylitis or in good health (not recorded which).

This clonotype was seen many times. The chain is built from TRBV12-3 or TRBV12-4 and TRBJ1-5; 12 nucleotides line up with TRBD1. The CDR3 runs to 15 residues. The trim removed 3 bases at V and 7 bases at J, leaving 4 bases unmatched. The CDR3 sequence: CASSLGTGGLQPQHF. The CDR3 bases are TGTGCCAGCAGTTTGGGGACAGGGGGCTTGCAGCCCCAGCATTTT.

This clonotype was seen ten or more times. This chain connects TRBV6-1 to TRBJ2-7; 7 positions agree with TRBD1. This CDR3 region has 15 residues. Germline CDR1 and CDR2: MNHNS and SASEGT. Germline trimming cut 1 base from V and 2 bases from J; bases unmatched to any gene: 5. CDR3 sequence reads: CASSEGTGVPYEQYF. In DNA, the CDR3 is TGTGCCAGCAGTGAAGGGACAGGAGTCCCCTACGAGCAGTACTTC.

In this sample, this clonotype turned up a few times. This chain links TRBV29-1 with TRBJ2-7; perhaps D is TRBD1 or TRBD2 (5 bases each). Looked up from germline, CDR1 is SQVTM and CDR2 is ANQGSEA. V was clipped by 6 bases and J by 1 base, with 10 bases between them. The CDR3 extends over 12 amino acids. The CDR3 nucleotides are TGCAGCGTCTGGGACGGATCCTACGAGCAGTACTTC. Translation gives CSVWDGSYEQYF.

The genes are TRBV5-6 and TRBJ2-7; the D call may be TRBD1 or TRBD2 (5 bases each). This CDR3 is 16 amino acids long. The V gene's germline CDR1 is SGHDT and CDR2 YYEEEE. The ends were cut back, 4 bases at V and 2 bases at J, with 19 bases in the middle. The chain's CDR3 is CASSRTLGEGAYEQYF. The CDR3, as DNA: TGTGCCAGCAGCCGAACCCTGGGGGAAGGTGCCTACGAGCAGTACTTC. The full variable domain, completed using reference TRBV5-6 and TRBJ2-7, is DAGVTQSPTHLIKTRGQQVTLRCSPKSGHDTVSWYQQALGQGPQFIFQYYEEEERQRGNFPDRFSGHQFPNYSSELNVNALLLGDSALYLCASSRTLGEGAYEQYFGPGTRLTVT.

This clonotype was picked up many times. The junction shows a germline mismatch at one end, possibly a read error. The chain employs TRBV5-1 and TRBJ2-1; no definite D call. This CDR3 is 13 amino acids long. The germline gives CDR1 SGHRS, CDR2 YFSETQ. CDR3 in DNA: TGTGCCAGCAGCTTGGGTCCAGACAATGAGCAGTTCTTC. Encoded protein: CASSLGPDNEQFF.

This clonotype has a count of ten or more. The chain couples TRBV20-1 to TRBJ1-5, with TRBD1 as a possible D gene (6 bases). The CDR3 runs to 13 residues. V was shortened by 5 bases and J by 3 bases, with 11 bases between the two germline ends. Germline V gives CDR1 DFQATT, CDR2 SNEGSKA (reference sequence). In nucleotides, the CDR3 is TGCAGTGCTGGTACAGGGAACAATCAGCCCCAGCATTTT. It encodes CSAGTGNNQPQHF.

This clonotype was seen at least ten times. The V and J genes are TRBV20-1 and TRBJ2-7; 11 bases map to TRBD2. The ends lost 1 base at V and 0 bases at J; junction bases unmatched: 11. The CDR3 runs to 18 residues. From germline, CDR1 is DFQATT and CDR2 SNEGSKA (reference sequence). CDR3 nucleotides: TGCAGTGCTAGAGGGGCTAGCGGGAGGCCCCGCTTCTCCTACGAGCAGTACTTC. Amino acids: CSARGASGRPRFSYEQYF.

The table lists this clonotype with many counts. The V and J genes are TRBV7-8 and TRBJ2-3; D call uncertain. From germline, CDR1 is SGHVS and CDR2 FQNEAQ. The CDR3 consists of 14 residues. The V and J ends lost 2 bases and 2 bases respectively, with 8 bases between them. DNA for the CDR3: TGTGCCAGCAGCTTATTTGCTCCCACAGATACGCAGTATTTT. Its protein product is CASSLFAPTDTQYF.

This clonotype was seen many times. The V gene is TRBV4-2, the J gene TRBJ2-1, with 16 bases lining up with TRBD2. V shed 4 bases and J 3 bases; nucleotides not matched to a gene: 6. CDR1 is LGHNA, CDR2 YNFKEQ, per germline. This CDR3 has 18 amino acids. The CDR3 DNA reads as TGTGCCAGCAGCCTACCTGGGACTAGCGGGGGGGACTACAATGAGCAGTTCTTC. Its protein is CASSLPGTSGGDYNEQFF.

This clonotype occurred many times. This chain uses TRBV5-1 with TRBJ2-1; 8 positions match TRBD2. V shed 1 base and J 4 bases; nucleotides not matched to a gene: 7. Germline V gene lookup returns CDR1 SGHRS and CDR2 YFSETQ. This CDR3 is 16 amino acids long. CDR3 nucleotides: TGCGCCAGCAGCTTGATAACAAGCGGGAGTTACAATGAGCAGTTCTTC. Translating it yields CASSLITSGSYNEQFF.

This clonotype was recorded a few times. The DNA for the CDR3 is TGTGCCAGCACCCCACATAGACACCCCTACGAGCAGTACTTC. This translates into CASTPHRHPYEQYF. This chain joins TRBV28 and TRBJ2-7; D not resolved. From germline, CDR1 is MDHEN and CDR2 SYDVKM. V was cut by 7 bases and J by 2 bases, with 15 bases left in between. This CDR3 is built from 14 residues.

This clonotype was observed at least ten times. The CDR3 reads CASSLSLATYNEQFF. CDR3 sequence (DNA): TGTGCCAGCAGTTTATCCCTAGCTACCTACAATGAGCAGTTCTTC. The chain combines TRBV12-3 or TRBV12-4 with TRBJ2-1, with D possibly being TRBD2 (5 bases). V was clipped by 2 bases and J by 2 bases, with 10 bases between them. The CDR3 contains 15 residues.

This clonotype came up many times. The chain uses TRBV5-1 and TRBJ2-1; D unclear. The germline V gene has CDR1 SGHRS and CDR2 YFSETQ. V was pared by 0 bases and J by 5 bases, with 9 bases between. This CDR3 comprises 14 residues. The CDR3 DNA follows: TGCGCCAGCAGCTTGGCTTTGGAGCACAATGAGCAGTTCTTC. Amino acids: CASSLALEHNEQFF.

CDR3 in amino acids: CSARDIGRENQPQHF. The CDR3 DNA sequence: TGCAGTGCTAGAGACATCGGACGGGAAAATCAGCCCCAGCATTTT. The V call is TRBV20-1, the J call TRBJ1-5; D not certain. The germline gives CDR1 DFQATT, CDR2 SNEGSKA (reference sequence). The CDR3 consists of 15 residues. Trimming pared 0 bases from V and 4 bases from J, leaving 13 bases between.

In its sample, this clonotype was seen many times. In DNA, the CDR3 is TGCAGTGCTAGAGGAATCGAGAGCGAGACCTACAATGAGCAGTTCTTC. This sequence encodes CSARGIESETYNEQFF. V usage is TRBV20-1 and J usage is TRBJ2-1; D is ambiguous. The V gene lost 1 base and the J gene lost 2 bases, with 15 bases spanning the gap. Germline V lookup: CDR1 DFQATT, CDR2 SNEGSKA (reference sequence). The CDR3 is 16 residues long.

This clonotype was counted at least ten times. V usage is TRBV19 and J usage is TRBJ1-1; 7 nucleotides match TRBD1. J gave up 1 base and V 6 bases, and 5 bases lay outside the gene matches. Germline V gene lookup returns CDR1 LNHDA and CDR2 SQIVND (reference sequence). The CDR3 consists of 14 residues. The CDR3 loop is CASREHRGNTEAFF. In DNA form, the CDR3 reads TGTGCCAGTAGGGAACACAGGGGGAACACTGAAGCTTTCTTT. Together with reference TRBV19 and TRBJ1-1, the CDR3 gives the full variable domain: DGGITQSPKYLFRKEGQNVTLSCEQNLNHDAMYWYRQDPGQGLRLIYYSQIVNDFQKGDIAEGYSVSREKKESFPLTVTSAQKNPTAFYLCASREHRGNTEAFFGQGTRLTVV.

The J gene is TRBJ2-1, the V gene TRBV3-1, with 7 bases matching TRBD2. CDR1 is LGHDT and CDR2 is YNNKEL in the germline V gene (reference sequence). V shed 0 bases, J shed 8 bases, and the junction held 7 bases outside the gene matches. The CDR3 consists of 15 residues. In nucleotides, the CDR3 is TGTGCCAGCAGCCAAGAGCGGCGGGGGATCGATGAGCAGTTCTTC. This encodes CASSQERRGIDEQFF.

The V call is TRBV7-9, the J call TRBJ2-1; the D is unclear. Between the trimmed V and J ends, which lost 6 bases and 3 bases, there was a span of 6 bases. Germline-derived CDR1 and CDR2 are SEHNR and FQNEAQ (reference sequence). The CDR3 length is 12 residues. DNA of the CDR3: TGTGCCAGCAGGCTCAACTACAATGAGCAGTTCTTC. This gives the protein CASRLNYNEQFF.

As regards this clonotype: This may come from a read error, since a much larger clone is one base off. The V call is TRBV5-1, the J call TRBJ1-1; D is ambiguous. The V gene's germline CDR1 is SGHRS and CDR2 YFSETQ. The ends were cut back, 7 bases at V and 4 bases at J, with 14 bases in the middle. The CDR3 totals 13 residues. CDR3 sequence: CASGLGMSTEAFF. The DNA of the CDR3 is TGCGCCAGCGGACTCGGTATGAGCACTGAAGCTTTCTTT.

The sample holds a few counts of this clonotype. The chain links TRBV28 to TRBJ2-7, with D possibly TRBD1 on 5 matching bases. The germline V gene has CDR1 MDHEN and CDR2 SYDVKM. With 6 bases removed from V and 7 bases from J, the gap between germline ends came to 16 bases. The CDR3 runs 13 residues. The CDR3 here is CASSFIPGREQYF. The CDR3 DNA sequence: TGTGCCAGCAGCTTTATCCCAGGGCGGGAGCAGTACTTC.

This clonotype occurred many times. The rearrangement links TRBV6-5 to TRBJ2-1; D perhaps matches TRBD2 (7 bases). From germline, CDR1 is MNHEY and CDR2 SVGAGI. The CDR3 consists of 14 residues. Trimming removed 6 bases at V and 8 bases at J, with 17 bases between. CDR3 bases: TGTGCCAGCAGCAAAGAGGGGGGGTACGATGAGCAGTTCTTC. It specifies CASSKEGGYDEQFF.

This clonotype turned up a few times. The rearrangement uses TRBV7-2 and TRBJ2-1, with D perhaps TRBD2 (6 bases). This CDR3 is built from 17 residues. Germline CDR1 is SGHTA and CDR2 is FQGNSA. Trimming removed 7 bases from V and 0 bases from J, with 19 bases in between. The CDR3 here is CASIYPGQGGSYNEQFF. The CDR3 coding sequence is TGTGCCAGCATCTACCCAGGGCAGGGAGGCTCCTACAATGAGCAGTTCTTC.

At least ten counts were recorded for this clonotype. The chain has TRBV5-1 and TRBJ2-2; 8 bases line up with TRBD1. The V and J ends lost 5 bases and 2 bases, in that order; junction bases with no gene match: 5. The CDR3 totals 15 residues. CDR1 and CDR2 (germline): SGHRS, YFSETQ. The CDR3 region is CASSGQGGNTGELFF. The CDR3, as DNA: TGCGCCAGCAGTGGACAGGGCGGTAACACCGGGGAGCTGTTTTTT. The full variable domain, rest sourced from reference TRBV5-1 and TRBJ2-2, is KAGVTQTPRYLIKTRGQQVTLSCSPISGHRSVSWYQQTPGQGLQFLFEYFSETQRNKGNFPGRFSGRQFSNSRSEMNVSTLELGDSALYLCASSGQGGNTGELFFGEGSRLTVL.

Turning to this clonotype: Its ends do not fully match the called genes, so a read error is possible. V gene TRBV12-3 or TRBV12-4 combines with J gene TRBJ2-6; D is possibly TRBD1 (5 bases). This CDR3 is 17 amino acids long. The CDR3 loop is CASSLGSLGAGASVLTF. The CDR3 DNA is TGTGCGAGCAGTTTAGGGTCCCTCGGAGCTGGGGCCAGCGTCCTGACTTTC.

This clonotype was found many times. The chain combines TRBV2 with TRBJ1-4; D not certain. This CDR3 is 15 amino acids long. Per germline, CDR1 SNHLY and CDR2 FYNNEI. The germline V and J ends were trimmed by 5 bases and 3 bases, with 13 bases remaining between them. As DNA, the CDR3 is TGTGCCAGCAGTATCCACGGGCGGTCTAATGAAAAACTGTTTTTT. Translating it yields CASSIHGRSNEKLFF.

This clonotype was seen repeatedly, ten times or more. The genes are TRBV20-1 and TRBJ2-7; D might be TRBD1 (5 bases). V was trimmed by 0 bases and J by 2 bases, leaving 11 bases between them. Per germline, CDR1 DFQATT and CDR2 SNEGSKA (reference sequence). The CDR3 has 14 amino acids. This CDR3 reads CSARDLDRPYEQYF. The CDR3, as DNA: TGCAGTGCTAGAGATCTCGACAGACCCTACGAGCAGTACTTC.

J is TRBJ1-2 and V is TRBV5-1; no clear D gene. V lost 2 bases to trimming and J lost 0 bases, with 11 bases between them. The CDR3 is 15 amino acids. CDR1 is SGHRS, CDR2 YFSETQ, per germline. CDR3 sequence: CASSFNPGTNYGYTF. Written as DNA, the CDR3 is TGCGCCAGCAGCTTTAATCCCGGAACTAACTATGGCTACACCTTC.